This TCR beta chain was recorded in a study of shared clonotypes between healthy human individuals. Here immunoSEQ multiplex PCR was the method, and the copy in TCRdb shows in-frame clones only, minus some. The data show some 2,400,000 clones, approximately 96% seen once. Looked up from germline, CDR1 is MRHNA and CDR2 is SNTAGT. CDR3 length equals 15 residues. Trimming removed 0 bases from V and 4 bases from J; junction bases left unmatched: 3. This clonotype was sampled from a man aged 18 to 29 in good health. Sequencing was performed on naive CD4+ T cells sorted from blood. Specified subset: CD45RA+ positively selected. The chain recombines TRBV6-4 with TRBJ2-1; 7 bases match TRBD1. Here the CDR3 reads CASSDSWDRYNEQFF. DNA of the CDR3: TGTGCCAGCAGTGACTCGTGGGACAGATACAATGAGCAGTTCTTC.